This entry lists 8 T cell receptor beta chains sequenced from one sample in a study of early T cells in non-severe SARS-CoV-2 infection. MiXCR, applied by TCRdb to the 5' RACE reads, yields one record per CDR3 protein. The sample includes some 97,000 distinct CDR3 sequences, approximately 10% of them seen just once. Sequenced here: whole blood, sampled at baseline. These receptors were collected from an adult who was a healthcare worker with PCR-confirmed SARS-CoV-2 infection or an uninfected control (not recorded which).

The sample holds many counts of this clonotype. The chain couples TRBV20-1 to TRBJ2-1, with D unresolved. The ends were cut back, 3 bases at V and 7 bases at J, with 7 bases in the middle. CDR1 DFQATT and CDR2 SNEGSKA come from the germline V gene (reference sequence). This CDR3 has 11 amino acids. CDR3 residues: CSASPENEQFF. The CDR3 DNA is TGCAGTGCTAGCCCTGAAAATGAGCAGTTCTTC.

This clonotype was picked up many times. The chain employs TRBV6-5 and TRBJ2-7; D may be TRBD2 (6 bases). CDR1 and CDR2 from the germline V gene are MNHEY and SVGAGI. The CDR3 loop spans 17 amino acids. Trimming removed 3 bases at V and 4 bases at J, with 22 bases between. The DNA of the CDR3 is TGTGCCAGCAGTTATCGTGGCTTTGGGCGGGGCATGTACGAGCAGTACTTC. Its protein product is CASSYRGFGRGMYEQYF.

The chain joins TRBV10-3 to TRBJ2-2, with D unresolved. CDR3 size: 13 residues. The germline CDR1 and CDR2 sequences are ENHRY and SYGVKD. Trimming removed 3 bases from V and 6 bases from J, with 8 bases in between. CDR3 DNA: TGTGCCATCAGTGATGGGGTCGCCGGGGAGCTGTTTTTT. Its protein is CAISDGVAGELFF.

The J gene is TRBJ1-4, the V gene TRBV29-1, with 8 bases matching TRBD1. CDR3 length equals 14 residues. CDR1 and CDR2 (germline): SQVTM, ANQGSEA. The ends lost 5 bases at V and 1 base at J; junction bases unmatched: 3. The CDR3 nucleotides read TGCAGCGTTACTGACAGGGGAACTAATGAAAAACTGTTTTTT. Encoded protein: CSVTDRGTNEKLFF. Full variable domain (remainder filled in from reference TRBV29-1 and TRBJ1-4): SAVISQKPSRDICQRGTSLTIQCQVDSQVTMMFWYRQQPGQSLTLIATANQGSEATYESGFVIDKFPISRPNLTFSTLTVSNMSPEDSSIYLCSVTDRGTNEKLFFGSGTQLSVL.

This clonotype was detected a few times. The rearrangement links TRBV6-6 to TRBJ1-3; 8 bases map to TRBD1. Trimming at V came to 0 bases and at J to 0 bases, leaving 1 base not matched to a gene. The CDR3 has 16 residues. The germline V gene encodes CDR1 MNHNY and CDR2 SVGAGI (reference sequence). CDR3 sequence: CASSYSQGASGNTIYF. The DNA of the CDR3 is TGTGCCAGCAGTTACTCGCAGGGGGCCTCTGGAAACACCATATATTTT.

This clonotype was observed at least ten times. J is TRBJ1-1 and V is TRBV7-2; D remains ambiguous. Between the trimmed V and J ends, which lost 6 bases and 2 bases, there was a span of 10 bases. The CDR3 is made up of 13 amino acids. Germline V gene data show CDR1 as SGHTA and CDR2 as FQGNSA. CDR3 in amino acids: CASRPQVNTEAFF. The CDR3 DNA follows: TGTGCCAGCAGGCCCCAGGTCAACACTGAAGCTTTCTTT.

CDR3 sequence: CAWSADRVPNTIYF. CDR3 bases: TGTGCCTGGAGCGCGGACAGGGTACCAAACACCATATATTTT. The V and J genes are TRBV30 and TRBJ1-3, with 8 bases that match TRBD1. Germline V gene sequence: CDR1 GTSNPN, CDR2 SVGIG (reference sequence). The CDR3 is 14 residues long. Trimming took 3 bases from V and 6 from J; bases not matched to a gene: 7.

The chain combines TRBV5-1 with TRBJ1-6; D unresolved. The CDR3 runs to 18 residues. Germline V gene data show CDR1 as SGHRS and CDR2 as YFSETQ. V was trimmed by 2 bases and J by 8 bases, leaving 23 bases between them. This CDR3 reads CASSFSAGPLGRYSPLHF. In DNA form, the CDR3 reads TGCGCCAGCAGCTTCTCCGCCGGGCCCCTGGGCCGCTATTCACCCCTCCACTTT.